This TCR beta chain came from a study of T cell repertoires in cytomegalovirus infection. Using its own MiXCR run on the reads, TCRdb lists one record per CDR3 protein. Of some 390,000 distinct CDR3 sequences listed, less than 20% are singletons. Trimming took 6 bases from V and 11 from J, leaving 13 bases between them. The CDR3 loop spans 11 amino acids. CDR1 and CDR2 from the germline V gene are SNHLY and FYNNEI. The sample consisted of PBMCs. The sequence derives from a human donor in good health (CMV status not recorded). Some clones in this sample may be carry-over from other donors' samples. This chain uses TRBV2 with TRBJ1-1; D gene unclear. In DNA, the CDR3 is TGTGCCAGCAGGCCCGAAGGTGGGGCTTTCTTT. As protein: CASRPEGGAFF.